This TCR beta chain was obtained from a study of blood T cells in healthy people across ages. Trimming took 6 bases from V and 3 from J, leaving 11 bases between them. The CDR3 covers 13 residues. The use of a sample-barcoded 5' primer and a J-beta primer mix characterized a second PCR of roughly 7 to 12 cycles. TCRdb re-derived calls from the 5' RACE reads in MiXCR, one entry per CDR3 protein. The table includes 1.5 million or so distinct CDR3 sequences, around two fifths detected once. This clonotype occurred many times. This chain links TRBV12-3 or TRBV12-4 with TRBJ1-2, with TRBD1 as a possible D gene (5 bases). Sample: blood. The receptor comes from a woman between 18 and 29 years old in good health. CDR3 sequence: CASSPRVDYGYTF. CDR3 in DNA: TGTGCCAGCAGCCCCAGGGTTGACTATGGCTACACCTTC.